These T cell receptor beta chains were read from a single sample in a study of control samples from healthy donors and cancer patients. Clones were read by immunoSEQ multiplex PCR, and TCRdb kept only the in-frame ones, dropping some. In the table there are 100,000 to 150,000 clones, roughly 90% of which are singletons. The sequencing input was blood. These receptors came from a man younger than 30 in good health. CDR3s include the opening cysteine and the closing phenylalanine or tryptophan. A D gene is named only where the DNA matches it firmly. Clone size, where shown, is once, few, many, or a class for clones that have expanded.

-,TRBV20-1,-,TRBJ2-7,CSTGTLYEQYF,TGCAGCACCGGGACACTTTACGAGCAGTACTTC
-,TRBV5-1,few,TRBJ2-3,CASSQQGVGTDTQYF,TGCGCCAGCAGCCAACAGGGAGTAGGCACAGATACGCAGTATTTT
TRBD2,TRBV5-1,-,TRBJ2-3,CASSATSGPGTDTQYF,TGCGCCAGCAGCGCTACTAGCGGACCAGGCACAGATACGCAGTATTTT
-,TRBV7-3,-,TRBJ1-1,CASSLTGTVNTEAFF,TGTGCCAGCAGCTTAACGGGGACCGTGAACACTGAAGCTTTCTTT
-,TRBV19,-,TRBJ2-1,CASSITVRSNEQFF,TGTGCCAGTAGTATCACGGTTAGGTCTAATGAGCAGTTCTTC
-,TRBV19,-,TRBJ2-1,CASSIGLVVWDEQFF,TGTGCCAGTAGTATTGGGCTAGTCGTCTGGGATGAGCAGTTCTTC
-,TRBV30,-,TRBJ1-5,CAWSHIGQRNQPQHF,TGTGCCTGGAGTCACATAGGGCAGAGAAATCAGCCCCAGCATTTT
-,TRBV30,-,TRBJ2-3,CAWSVNGDTQYF,TGTGCCTGGAGTGTTAACGGGGATACGCAGTATTTT
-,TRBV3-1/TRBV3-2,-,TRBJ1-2,CASRFEDRRYGYTF,TGTGCCAGCAGGTTTGAAGACAGAAGATATGGCTACACCTTC
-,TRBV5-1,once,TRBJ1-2,CASSFGSNYGYTF,TGCGCCAGCAGCTTTGGCAGCAACTATGGCTACACCTTC
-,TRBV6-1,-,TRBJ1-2,CASSEARGGASYGYTF,TGTGCCAGCAGTGAAGCTAGGGGGGGGGCTAGCTATGGCTACACCTTC
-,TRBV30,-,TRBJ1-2,CAWSQDKPGF,TGTGCCTGGAGTCAGGACAAACCCGGATTC
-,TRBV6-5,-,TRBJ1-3,CASRGAGNTIYF,TGTGCCAGCAGAGGAGCTGGAAACACCATATATTTT
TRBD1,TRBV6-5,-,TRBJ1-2,CASSYAWGQGNYGYTF,TGTGCCAGCAGCTACGCATGGGGACAGGGGAACTATGGCTACACCTTC
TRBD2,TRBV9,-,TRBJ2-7,CASSVGGLAVRSYEQYF,TGTGCCAGCAGCGTAGGCGGTCTAGCGGTCCGCTCCTACGAGCAGTACTTC
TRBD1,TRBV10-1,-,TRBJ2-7,CASSAGTGVHEQYF,TGCGCCAGCAGCGCCGGGACAGGGGTCCACGAGCAGTACTTC
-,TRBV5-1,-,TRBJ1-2,CASSPGRPPYGYTF,TGCGCCAGCAGCCCAGGACGGCCACCCTATGGCTACACCTTC
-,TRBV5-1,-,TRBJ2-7,CASSSDLSYEQYF,TGCGCCAGCAGCTCGGACCTATCCTACGAGCAGTACTTC
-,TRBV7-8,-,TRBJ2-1,CASSLDPQRSNEQFF,TGTGCCAGCAGCTTAGACCCCCAGCGGAGCAATGAGCAGTTCTTC
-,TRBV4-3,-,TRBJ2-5,CASSQAGDETQYF,TGCGCCAGCAGCCAAGCCGGGGACGAGACCCAGTACTTC